The present entry profiles one TCR beta chain with its context. The record originates from a study of preoperative IRX-2 immunotherapy in early breast cancer. Some clones are missing from TCRdb's copy, which holds only in-frame ones; the method was immunoSEQ multiplex PCR. The sample lists tens of thousands of clones, around 90% seen once, with approximately 9.9% in the top ten. Treatment specified: preoperative locoregional IRX-2 cytokine immunotherapy. This phase Ib study tested locoregional IRX-2 cytokine immunotherapy given before surgery. Per the germline V gene, CDR1 is SGHAT and CDR2 is FQNNGV. The CDR3 has 15 amino acids. V lost 5 bases, J lost 9 bases, and 9 bases stayed unmatched.

This chain joins TRBV11-2 and TRBJ1-6; 8 bases match TRBD1. The clonotype originates from a human donor with breast cancer. This material was collected from a patient treated with IRX-2 immunotherapy. The CDR3 region has the DNA TGTGCCAGCAGCCCGCGGACAGGGACGTCTTCACCCCTCCACTTT. This encodes CASSPRTGTSSPLHF.